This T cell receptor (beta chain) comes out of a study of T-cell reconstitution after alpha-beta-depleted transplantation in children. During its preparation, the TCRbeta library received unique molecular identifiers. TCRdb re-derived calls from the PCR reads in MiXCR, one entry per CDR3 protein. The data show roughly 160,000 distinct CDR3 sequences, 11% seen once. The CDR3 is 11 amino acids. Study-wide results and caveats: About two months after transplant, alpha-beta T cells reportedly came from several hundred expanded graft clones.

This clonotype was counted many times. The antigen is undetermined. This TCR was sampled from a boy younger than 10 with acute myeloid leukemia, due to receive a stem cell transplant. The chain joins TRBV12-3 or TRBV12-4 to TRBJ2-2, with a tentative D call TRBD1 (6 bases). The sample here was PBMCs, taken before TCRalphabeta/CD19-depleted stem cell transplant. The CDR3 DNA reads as TGTGCACAGGGTTACACCGGGGAGCTGTTTTTT. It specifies CAQGYTGELFF.